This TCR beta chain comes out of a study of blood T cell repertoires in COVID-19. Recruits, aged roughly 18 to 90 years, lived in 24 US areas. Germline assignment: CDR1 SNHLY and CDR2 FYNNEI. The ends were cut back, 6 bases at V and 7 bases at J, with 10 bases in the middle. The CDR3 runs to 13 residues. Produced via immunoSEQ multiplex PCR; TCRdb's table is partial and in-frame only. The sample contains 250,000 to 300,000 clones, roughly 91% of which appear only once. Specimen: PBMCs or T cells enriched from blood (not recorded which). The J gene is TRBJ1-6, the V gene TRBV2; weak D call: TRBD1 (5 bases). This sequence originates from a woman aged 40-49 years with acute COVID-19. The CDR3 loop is CASSRVGNSPLHF. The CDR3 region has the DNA TGTGCCAGCAGCAGGGTCGGGAATTCACCCCTCCACTTT.